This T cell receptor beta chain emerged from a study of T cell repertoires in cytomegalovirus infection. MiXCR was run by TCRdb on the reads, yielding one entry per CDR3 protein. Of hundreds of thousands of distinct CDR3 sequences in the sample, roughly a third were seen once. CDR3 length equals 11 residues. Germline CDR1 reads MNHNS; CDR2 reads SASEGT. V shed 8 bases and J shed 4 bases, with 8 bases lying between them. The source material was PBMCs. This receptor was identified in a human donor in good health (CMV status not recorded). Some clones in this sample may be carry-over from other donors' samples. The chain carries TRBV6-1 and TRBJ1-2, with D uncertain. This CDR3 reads CASHLFYGYTF. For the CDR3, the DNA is TGTGCCAGCCATCTCTTCTATGGCTACACCTTC.